The 5 T cell receptor beta chains listed next were all sequenced from one sample in a study of response to subunit inactivated influenza vaccine. TCRdb fed the RT-PCR reads into MiXCR, producing one record per CDR3 protein. The sample lists over 300,000 distinct CDR3 sequences; 21% were seen once. The sample here was PBMCs from blood, taken about 20 months after vaccination. The source is a man between 50 and 69 years old who received an inactivated influenza vaccine.

This clonotype occurred many times. The J gene is TRBJ1-4, the V gene TRBV29-1; 7 nucleotides match TRBD1. Unmatched junction bases numbered 7, after V lost 4 bases and J lost 8 bases. This CDR3 region has 13 residues. The germline CDR1 and CDR2 sequences are SQVTM and ANQGSEA. The CDR3 sequence: CSVVVTGKEKLFF. CDR3 nucleotide sequence: TGCAGCGTTGTGGTGACAGGGAAAGAAAAACTGTTTTTT.

The genes are TRBV10-3 and TRBJ2-7; TRBD2 matches 9 bases. The CDR3 extends over 16 amino acids. V dropped 6 bases and J dropped 7; count of bases not matched to a gene: 16. Germline CDR1 ENHRY, CDR2 SYGVKD. This CDR3 reads CAISPHSGTSQYEQYF. Written as DNA, the CDR3 is TGTGCCATCAGCCCCCACTCCGGGACTAGCCAGTATGAGCAGTACTTC.

The V gene is TRBV2, the J gene TRBJ2-1; D assignment may be TRBD1 or TRBD2 (5 bases each). This CDR3 is built from 15 residues. Germline CDR1 and CDR2: SNHLY and FYNNEI. Trimming removed 3 bases at V and 3 bases at J, with 12 bases between. The CDR3 DNA reads TGTGCCAGCAGTGATGGGGGATATCACTACAATGAGCAGTTCTTC. Translation gives CASSDGGYHYNEQFF.

This clonotype has a handful of counts. The chain carries TRBV28 and TRBJ2-5, with D unresolved. Germline V gene sequence: CDR1 MDHEN, CDR2 SYDVKM. Trimming shortened V by 2 bases and J by 0 bases, and 13 bases separated the two germline ends. The CDR3 loop spans 16 amino acids. In DNA form, the CDR3 reads TGTGCCAGCAGTTTAATGGTCAGACGATACCAAGAGACCCAGTACTTC. It is translated as CASSLMVRRYQETQYF.

The CDR3 protein is CASSHGQGDPSTDTQYF. CDR3 in DNA: TGTGCCAGCAGCCATGGCCAGGGGGACCCTAGCACAGATACGCAGTATTTT. The chain joins TRBV4-2 to TRBJ2-3; 7 bases are a match to TRBD1. Germline V gene lookup returns CDR1 LGHNA and CDR2 YNFKEQ. This CDR3 comprises 17 residues. After removal of 3 bases from V and 0 bases from J, the junction contained 9 bases not matched to a gene.